This entry lists 8 T cell receptor beta chains sequenced from one sample in a study of blood T cell repertoires in COVID-19. Libraries were prepared by immunoSEQ multiplex PCR; TCRdb keeps only in-frame clonotypes and omits some of them. The table includes almost 25,000 clones, roughly 77% detected once. The sequencing input was peripheral blood. Receptors were obtained from a woman aged 70-85 years with COVID-19, enrolled during active disease.

This clone showed up just once. V gene TRBV6-2 or TRBV6-3 combines with J gene TRBJ2-2, with 8 bases identical to TRBD1. Germline V CDR1 and CDR2: MNHEY, SVGEGT. The ends lost 6 bases at V and 0 bases at J; junction bases unmatched: 9. The CDR3 spans 17 residues. In nucleotides, the CDR3 is TGTGCCAGCAGCCTTCTTCAGGGGGCGGCGAACACCGGGGAGCTGTTTTTT. This codes for CASSLLQGAANTGELFF.

The J gene is TRBJ1-3, the V gene TRBV9, with D possibly matching TRBD1 (5 bases). The CDR3 extends over 12 amino acids. Germline-derived CDR1 and CDR2 are SGDLS and YYNGEE. Trimming removed 0 bases from V and 8 bases from J, with 6 bases in between. Written as DNA, the CDR3 is TGTGCCAGCAGCGTAGGGGGGGACACCATATATTTT. Its translation is CASSVGGDTIYF. The full variable domain, its missing parts supplied by reference TRBV9 and TRBJ1-3, is DSGVTQTPKHLITATGQRVTLRCSPRSGDLSVYWYQQSLDQGLQFLIQYYNGEERAKGNILERFSAQQFPDLHSELNLSSLELGDSALYFCASSVGGDTIYFGEGSWLTVV.

This clone was counted once. This sequence joins TRBV4-2 and TRBJ1-1; 7 nucleotides line up with TRBD1. This CDR3 is built from 19 residues. Germline loops: CDR1 LGHNA, CDR2 YNFKEQ. Trimming took 2 bases from V and 0 from J; bases not matched to a gene: 15. The chain's CDR3 is CASSQRLPQLRGLNTEAFF. The CDR3 coding sequence is TGTGCCAGCAGCCAACGCCTCCCGCAACTAAGGGGGCTGAACACTGAAGCTTTCTTT.

The chain recombines TRBV4-3 with TRBJ2-7, with no clear D. The CDR3 is 15 residues long. Per the germline V gene, CDR1 is LGHNA and CDR2 is YSLEER. The V end was cut by 1 base, the J end by 1 base, with 11 bases between. CDR3 region: CASSQGLGGSYEQYF. In DNA form, the CDR3 reads TGCGCCAGCAGCCAAGGATTAGGCGGATCCTACGAGCAGTACTTC.

This rearrangement joins TRBV7-8 to TRBJ2-1, with TRBD2 matching 8 bases. Per the germline V gene, CDR1 is SGHVS and CDR2 is FQNEAQ. V lost 5 bases to trimming and J lost 8 bases; unmatched junction nucleotides: 11. CDR3 size: 15 residues. The CDR3 loop reads CASSPRREGHHEQFF. In nucleotides, the CDR3 is TGTGCCAGCAGCCCGCGTCGGGAGGGCCATCATGAGCAGTTCTTC.

The gene calls are TRBV9 and TRBJ1-6; the D gene is possibly TRBD1 (6 bases). V shed 3 bases and J shed 7 bases, with 17 bases lying between them. The germline V gene encodes CDR1 SGDLS and CDR2 YYNGEE. The CDR3 has 16 residues. The CDR3 sequence is CASSASGGAQNSPLHF. Here the CDR3 DNA reads TGTGCCAGCAGCGCTAGTGGGGGGGCGCAGAATTCACCCCTCCACTTT.

This clone has only a few counts. In nucleotides, the CDR3 is TGTGCCAGCAGTGATTCTTGGGGGCAGCGAGCTGAAGCTTTCTTT. Translating it yields CASSDSWGQRAEAFF. The chain couples TRBV6-4 to TRBJ1-1, with D maybe TRBD1 (6 bases). V lost 3 bases and J 6 bases, leaving 17 bases between the germline ends. CDR3 length equals 15 residues. Germline CDR1 reads MRHNA; CDR2 reads SNTAGT.

This clone has just a few counts. V gene TRBV3-1 (or the pseudogene TRBV3-2) combines with J gene TRBJ2-1, with 9 bases lining up with TRBD1. Trimming took 1 base from V and 1 from J; bases not matched to a gene: 8. Germline V gene lookup returns CDR1 LGHDT and CDR2 YNNKEL (reference sequence). This CDR3 region has 18 residues. The CDR3 here is CASSQGFTGTGSYNEQFF. CDR3 sequence (DNA): TGTGCCAGCAGCCAAGGGTTCACCGGGACAGGGTCCTACAATGAGCAGTTCTTC.